This TCR beta chain stems from a study of response to subunit inactivated influenza vaccine. Findings of the study overall: Researchers suggested that each seasonal influenza vaccination recruits few new T cells.

This clonotype has at least ten counts. What it binds is not known. TCRdb reprocessed the RT-PCR reads with MiXCR, giving one entry per CDR3 protein. Here the sample spans more than 450,000 distinct CDR3 sequences, 6% to 9% being singletons. Losses at the gene ends were 6 bases for V and 6 bases for J; bases not matched to a gene: 7. The CDR3 sequence is 13 residues long. CDR1 SNHLY and CDR2 FYNNEI come from the germline V gene. The TCR originated in a man aged 50 to 69 who received an inactivated influenza vaccine. The material was PBMCs from blood, obtained around 25 months after vaccination. The chain uses TRBV2 and TRBJ1-2, with 7 nucleotides matching TRBD1. The DNA for the CDR3 is TGTGCCAGCAGAGGGGAGGGGGCTCATGGCTACACCTTC. This encodes CASRGEGAHGYTF.